Below are 29 T cell receptor beta chains sequenced from a single sample in a study of blood T cell repertoires in COVID-19 (dated by TCRdb to 2020 to 2021). The receptor library was made with the immunoSEQ multiplex PCR assay. TCRdb carries this immuneACCESS record with in-frame sequences only. Its versions omit some clonotypes, under half of them owing to an unresolved V gene in the studies checked, with the rest unexplained. Here the sample has under 200,000 clones; approximately 87% occur a single time. Together, the top ten hold 9.5% to 12% of the sample. Sequences were obtained from peripheral blood. The receptors shown here come from an older woman with COVID-19, enrolled during active disease.

The chain employs TRBV2 and TRBJ1-2, with 7 bases that match TRBD1. Looked up from germline, CDR1 is SNHLY and CDR2 is FYNNEI. The CDR3 totals 15 residues. Trimming at V came to 0 bases and at J to 4 bases, leaving 5 bases not matched to a gene. In DNA, the CDR3 is TGTGCCAGCAGTGAAGCGACAGGGTACGTCTATGGCTACACCTTC. Translated, it gives CASSEATGYVYGYTF.

The rearrangement uses TRBV24-1 and TRBJ1-5; 7 bases match TRBD1. CDR1 and CDR2 from the germline V gene are KGHDR and SFDVKD. The ends lost 3 bases at V and 2 bases at J; junction bases unmatched: 6. The CDR3 totals 16 residues. The CDR3 nucleotides read TGTGCCACCAGTGATGCTCAGGGGGGAGGCAATCAGCCCCAGCATTTT. Its translation: CATSDAQGGGNQPQHF.

V usage is TRBV7-9 and J usage is TRBJ2-7; 11 bases are a match to TRBD2. CDR1 SEHNR and CDR2 FQNEAQ come from the germline V gene (reference sequence). Germline trimming cut 1 base from V and 3 bases from J; bases unmatched to any gene: 14. The CDR3 has 19 residues. The CDR3 is CASSLGGVAGGPKVYEQYF. The CDR3 DNA is TGTGCCAGCAGCTTAGGAGGGGTAGCGGGAGGGCCAAAGGTCTACGAGCAGTACTTC.

The J gene is TRBJ2-7, the V gene TRBV14, with 14 positions matching TRBD2. Germline V gives CDR1 SGHDN, CDR2 FVKESK. With 3 bases clipped from V and 4 bases from J, the junction kept 2 bases outside the gene matches. This CDR3 is 15 amino acids long. CDR3 nucleotides: TGTGCCAGCAGCCAGAGACTAGCGGGAGGGTACGAGCAGTACTTC. The encoded protein is CASSQRLAGGYEQYF.

The CDR3 DNA reads as TGTGCCAGCAGTTACGGACAGGGATCGGTTTCACCCCTCCACTTT. This encodes CASSYGQGSVSPLHF. The chain links TRBV6-5 to TRBJ1-6; 8 positions agree with TRBD1. CDR3 length: 15 amino acids. J was trimmed by 9 bases and V by 2 bases; bases with no gene match: 6. Germline assignment: CDR1 MNHEY and CDR2 SVGAGI.

This clone was counted a single time. This sequence joins TRBV30 and TRBJ2-1; 8 bases fit TRBD2. CDR3 length: 14 amino acids. Germline CDR1 and CDR2: GTSNPN and SVGIG (reference sequence). J gave up 0 bases and V 2 bases, and 0 bases lay outside the gene matches. The CDR3 region has the DNA TGTGCCTGGAGTAGCGGGAGCTCCTACAATGAGCAGTTCTTC. Its translation: CAWSSGSSYNEQFF.

Here the CDR3 DNA reads TGTGCCACCAGCAGGGGCCCGATCCAAATTAATGAAAAACTGTTTTTT. Translated: CATSRGPIQINEKLFF. The chain is built from TRBV15 and TRBJ1-4; D call uncertain. V was clipped by 3 bases and J by 4 bases, with 15 bases between them. Germline CDR1 and CDR2: LNHNV and YYDKDF (reference sequence). The CDR3 has 16 residues.

The rearrangement joins TRBV6-1 to TRBJ1-2; 7 bases map to TRBD1. Losses at the gene ends were 1 base for V and 5 bases for J; bases not matched to a gene: 7. In germline, CDR1 is MNHNS, CDR2 SASEGT. The CDR3 is made up of 15 amino acids. In DNA form, the CDR3 reads TGTGCCAGCAGTGAAGGGACAGGCACAGGGTATGGCTACACCTTC. This sequence encodes CASSEGTGTGYGYTF.

The chain couples TRBV30 to TRBJ2-4; 8 nucleotides agree with TRBD1. Trimming at V came to 0 bases and at J to 1 base, leaving 5 bases not matched to a gene. Germline CDR1 reads GTSNPN; CDR2 reads SVGIG (reference sequence). This CDR3 has 16 residues. The CDR3 bases are TGTGCCTGGAGTGTAGGGCAGGGGGCGGCCAAAAACATTCAGTACTTC. The encoded protein is CAWSVGQGAAKNIQYF.

This clone was seen only once. The V gene is TRBV7-9, the J gene TRBJ2-1; possible D gene TRBD1, 6 bases. CDR1 and CDR2 (germline): SEHNR, FQNEAQ (reference sequence). The CDR3 has 14 residues. V was pared by 8 bases and J by 3 bases, with 14 bases between. The CDR3 region is CASQTGGSYNEQFF. CDR3 in DNA: TGTGCCAGCCAGACAGGTGGAAGCTACAATGAGCAGTTCTTC.

The chain recombines TRBV19 with TRBJ1-2, with 7 bases fitting TRBD1. Germline trimming cut 4 bases from V and 1 base from J; bases unmatched to any gene: 6. CDR1 is LNHDA, CDR2 SQIVND, per germline (reference sequence). The CDR3 is made up of 15 amino acids. CDR3 sequence (DNA): TGTGCCAGTAGTACGGGGACAGTGGTTAACTATGGCTACACCTTC. It encodes CASSTGTVVNYGYTF.

The genes are TRBV19 and TRBJ1-1, with D uncertain. The V end lost 0 bases, the J end lost 0 bases, and 8 bases lay between the germline ends. CDR1 is LNHDA, CDR2 SQIVND, per germline (reference sequence). This CDR3 is 15 amino acids long. DNA for the CDR3: TGTGCCAGTAGTATAGATGTCCGGGTGAACACTGAAGCTTTCTTT. The encoded protein is CASSIDVRVNTEAFF.

The V and J genes are TRBV24-1 and TRBJ1-5; D is ambiguous. V was pared by 2 bases and J by 6 bases, with 7 bases between. CDR1 KGHDR and CDR2 SFDVKD come from the germline V gene. The CDR3 loop spans 13 amino acids. The CDR3 spells CATSDYRSQPQHF. DNA of the CDR3: TGTGCCACCAGTGATTACAGATCTCAGCCCCAGCATTTT.

The V and J genes are TRBV24-1 and TRBJ2-1; 11 positions agree with TRBD2. Germline V gives CDR1 KGHDR, CDR2 SFDVKD. Trimming took 2 bases from V and 4 from J; bases not matched to a gene: 3. This CDR3 is built from 16 residues. The CDR3 nucleotides read TGTGCCACCAGTGATTCCGGGACTAGCGGATACAATGAGCAGTTCTTC. Translated: CATSDSGTSGYNEQFF.

The V and J genes are TRBV11-2 and TRBJ2-1; D may be TRBD2 (5 bases). The CDR3 sequence is 15 residues long. Trimming took 2 bases from V and 0 from J, leaving 8 bases between them. Per the germline V gene, CDR1 is SGHAT and CDR2 is FQNNGV. This CDR3 is CASSLSGSSYNEQFF. CDR3 in DNA: TGTGCCAGCAGCTTAAGCGGTAGCTCCTACAATGAGCAGTTCTTC.

This clone has just a few counts. V is TRBV19 and J is TRBJ1-2; 10 bases fit TRBD1. V lost 10 bases and J lost 7; bases outside the gene matches: 6. CDR1 and CDR2 (germline): LNHDA, SQIVND (reference sequence). This CDR3 has 12 amino acids. The CDR3 DNA reads TGTGCCATGGGGGACAGGGGCTCTGGCTACACCTTC. Translating gives CAMGDRGSGYTF.

This clone was seen just once. The V gene is TRBV30, the J gene TRBJ2-2, with D possibly being TRBD1 (6 bases). The V gene lost 7 bases and the J gene lost 2 bases, with 11 bases spanning the gap. Germline CDR1 GTSNPN, CDR2 SVGIG (reference sequence). The CDR3 has 13 residues. The CDR3 region has the DNA TGTGCCTCGGCGACAGGTAACACCGGGGAGCTGTTTTTT. Residues: CASATGNTGELFF.

This chain joins TRBV6-2 or TRBV6-3 and TRBJ1-2, with TRBD1 as a possible D gene (6 bases). Germline loops: CDR1 MNHEY, CDR2 SVGEGT. The CDR3 spans 14 residues. V was trimmed by 2 bases and J by 6 bases, leaving 13 bases between them. CDR3 in amino acids: CASSYAGTRDGYTF. CDR3 bases: TGTGCCAGCAGTTACGCCGGGACAAGGGATGGCTACACCTTC.

The V call is TRBV10-3, the J call TRBJ2-7, with 10 bases identical to TRBD2. The V gene's germline CDR1 is ENHRY and CDR2 SYGVKD. This CDR3 is built from 14 residues. V shed 5 bases, J shed 4 bases, and the junction held 5 bases outside the gene matches. The chain's CDR3 is CAISHSGRRYEQYF. CDR3 bases: TGTGCCATCAGTCATAGCGGGAGGAGATACGAGCAGTACTTC.

This clone was counted a single time. V gene TRBV18 combines with J gene TRBJ2-7; perhaps TRBD2 as D (6 bases). Germline CDR1 and CDR2: KGHSH and LQKENI. With 1 base removed from V and 5 bases from J, the gap between germline ends came to 18 bases. This CDR3 contains 16 residues. The CDR3 region has the DNA TGTGCCAGCTCACCACGACTAGGAGTTTTTAACGACGAGCAGTACTTC. It yields the protein CASSPRLGVFNDEQYF.

This sequence joins TRBV4-1 and TRBJ1-1; TRBD1 aligns across 9 bases. Germline trimming cut 4 bases from V and 4 bases from J; bases unmatched to any gene: 4. CDR3 length: 14 amino acids. Germline V CDR1 and CDR2: MGHRA, YSYEKL. The chain's CDR3 is CASSRGQGGTEAFF. In nucleotides, the CDR3 is TGCGCCAGCAGCCGGGGACAGGGTGGCACTGAAGCTTTCTTT.

The rearrangement uses TRBV3-1 (or the pseudogene TRBV3-2) and TRBJ2-5; no clear D gene. The V and J ends lost 2 bases and 4 bases respectively, with 11 bases between them. CDR1 and CDR2 from the germline V gene are LGHDT and YNNKEL (reference sequence). CDR3 length equals 14 residues. The CDR3, as DNA: TGTGCCAGCAGCCAACTAGGTGGGTTAGAGACCCAGTACTTC. Its translation is CASSQLGGLETQYF.

The chain employs TRBV25-1 and TRBJ2-5; D remains ambiguous. This CDR3 is built from 13 residues. With 2 bases removed from V and 5 bases from J, the gap between germline ends came to 9 bases. Germline CDR1 MGHDK, CDR2 SYGVNS. This chain's CDR3 is CASSELPSETQYF. CDR3 coding DNA: TGTGCCAGCAGTGAACTACCGTCGGAGACCCAGTACTTC. The full variable domain, rest sourced from reference TRBV25-1 and TRBJ2-5, is EADIYQTPRYLVIGTGKKITLECSQTMGHDKMYWYQQDPGMELHLIHYSYGVNSTEKGDLSSESTVSRIRTEHFPLTLESARPSHTSQYLCASSELPSETQYFGPGTRLLVL.

The genes are TRBV24-1 and TRBJ2-1; D gene uncertain. Trimming removed 3 bases from V and 6 bases from J, with 8 bases in between. The CDR3 contains 13 residues. The germline V gene encodes CDR1 KGHDR and CDR2 SFDVKD. In DNA form, the CDR3 reads TGTGCCACCAGTGATCTCACACCCAATGAGCAGTTCTTC. Translated, it gives CATSDLTPNEQFF.

The V gene is TRBV6-6, the J gene TRBJ2-7, with 8 positions matching TRBD1. The CDR3 sequence is 15 residues long. Losses at the gene ends were 6 bases for V and 0 bases for J; bases not matched to a gene: 7. CDR1 is MNHNY and CDR2 is SVGAGI in the germline V gene (reference sequence). The CDR3 nucleotides are TGTGCCAGCAGGAGGACAGGGCCCAACTCCTACGAGCAGTACTTC. Its translation is CASRRTGPNSYEQYF.

The J gene is TRBJ2-7, the V gene TRBV15, with a tentative D call TRBD2 (6 bases). In germline, CDR1 is LNHNV, CDR2 YYDKDF (reference sequence). This CDR3 has 15 amino acids. The germline V and J ends were trimmed by 0 bases and 3 bases, with 12 bases remaining between them. The CDR3 region has the DNA TGTGCCACCAGCAGAGATCGGGTCGGGAGCTACGAGCAGTACTTC. This codes for CATSRDRVGSYEQYF.

The chain has TRBV19 and TRBJ2-5, with 12 nucleotides matching TRBD1. This CDR3 comprises 16 residues. Per the germline V gene, CDR1 is LNHDA and CDR2 is SQIVND (reference sequence). Trimming removed 6 bases from V and 5 bases from J; junction bases left unmatched: 10. The CDR3 here is CASSPGGTGGLETQYF. CDR3 in DNA: TGTGCCAGTAGCCCAGGGGGGACAGGGGGCCTGGAGACCCAGTACTTC.

This rearrangement joins TRBV6-5 to TRBJ2-1; 8 bases map to TRBD2. The CDR3 sequence is 15 residues long. The ends lost 4 bases at V and 7 bases at J; junction bases unmatched: 9. Germline V CDR1 and CDR2: MNHEY, SVGAGI. The CDR3 reads CASSSSGSSWNEQFF. The CDR3 DNA sequence: TGTGCCAGCAGTTCTAGCGGGTCCTCCTGGAATGAGCAGTTCTTC.

V is TRBV19 and J is TRBJ2-2; 8 positions match TRBD1. Per the germline V gene, CDR1 is LNHDA and CDR2 is SQIVND (reference sequence). CDR3 length equals 16 residues. J gave up 6 bases and V 3 bases, and 9 bases lay outside the gene matches. This chain's CDR3 is CASSIKRPGGPGELFF. The CDR3 region has the DNA TGTGCCAGTAGTATTAAAAGACCAGGGGGCCCCGGGGAGCTGTTTTTT.